These T cell receptor beta chains were read from a single sample in a study of cytomegalovirus exposure and HLA in healthy donors. Only in-frame clones appear in the TCRdb table, and some are missing; sequencing was by immunoSEQ multiplex PCR. The repertoire holds 130,000 or so clones, with approximately 80% as singletons. The sample comprised PBMCs. The receptor source for this set is a man aged 50 to 59 in good health and CMV-seronegative. Each CDR3 is given without its conserved first and last residue. Where a row states a size, it is once, few, many or the class of an expanded clone; other rows omit it.

J	size	V	CDR3
TRBJ1-4	-	TRBV19	ASSRGSTNEKLF
TRBJ2-5	few	TRBV7-6	ASSLGANQETQY
TRBJ1-3	-	TRBV11-1	ASSFFSEGNTIY
TRBJ2-3	-	TRBV7-6	ASSLVGGTSSTDTQY
TRBJ1-1	-	TRBV6-5	ASSYSGTGDTEAF
TRBJ2-5	-	TRBV5-4	ASSPEGRGTQY
TRBJ2-1	-	TRBV15	ATSQPGLADNEQF
TRBJ2-3	-	TRBV2	ASSESAARGREDTQY
TRBJ2-1	-	TRBV7-9	ASSLWGGKNNEQF
TRBJ2-7	-	TRBV28	ASSLGQGTSEQY
TRBJ2-7	-	TRBV14	ASSHSLADPYEQY
TRBJ1-4	-	TRBV19	ASSMNTKEKLF
TRBJ2-7	few	TRBV2	ASSPAGTGPYEQY
TRBJ1-1	-	TRBV15	ATSSDRANTEAF
TRBJ2-7	-	TRBV10-3	ATSHTYEQY
TRBJ2-1	-	TRBV7-7	ASSLGSPGNEQF
TRBJ2-7	-	TRBV5-1	ASHRDRNYEQY
TRBJ2-7	-	TRBV7-9	ASSLDKSGGRGYEQY
TRBJ1-4	-	TRBV15	ATTARTAINEKLF
TRBJ1-1	-	TRBV30	AWGNAGEKGAF